This TCR beta chain is drawn from a study of control samples from healthy donors and cancer patients. The CDR3 totals 19 residues. Between the trimmed V and J ends, which lost 2 bases and 1 base, there was a span of 21 bases. Per germline, CDR1 SGHTA and CDR2 FQGTGA. Sequenced by immunoSEQ multiplex PCR; TCRdb stores in-frame clones only, minus some. The sample lists just over 50,000 clones, more than 70% seen once, with approximately 40% in the top ten. What was sequenced was PBMCs. The TCR comes from a man aged 45 to 65 with head and neck cancer. The chain couples TRBV7-3 to TRBJ1-5; D is ambiguous. The CDR3 reads CASSLCPLAAPESNQPQHF. In DNA form, the CDR3 reads TGTGCCAGCAGCTTATGTCCGCTCGCAGCGCCGGAAAGCAATCAGCCCCAGCATTTT.